This T cell receptor (beta chain) was recovered during a study of blood T cells in healthy people across ages. Study results and limitations: Both higher diversity and more naive CD4+ cells marked long-lived donors when set against aged donors.

With regard to this clonotype: Its matching antigen is unknown.

Sample-barcoded 5' priming and a J-beta primer mix drove a second PCR of roughly 7 to 11 cycles. TCRdb re-analysed the 5' RACE reads in MiXCR, keeping a single row per CDR3 protein. The sample carries around 1,600,000 distinct CDR3 sequences, less than 45% recorded once. CDR3 length: 11 amino acids. With 1 base removed from V and 10 bases from J, the gap between germline ends came to 6 bases. Germline V gene lookup returns CDR1 SGHDT and CDR2 YYEEEE. The sequenced sample consisted of blood. The receptor comes from a woman between 18 and 29 years old in good health. The J gene is TRBJ2-1, the V gene TRBV5-6; D gene unclear. CDR3 sequence: CASSLMFEQFF. The CDR3, as DNA: TGTGCCAGCAGCTTGATGTTCGAGCAGTTCTTC. The variable domain in full, with the rest retrieved from reference TRBV5-6 and TRBJ2-1, is DAGVTQSPTHLIKTRGQQVTLRCSPKSGHDTVSWYQQALGQGPQFIFQYYEEEERQRGNFPDRFSGHQFPNYSSELNVNALLLGDSALYLCASSLMFEQFFGPGTRLTVL.